These 21 T cell receptor beta chains were all obtained from the same sample, sequenced in a study of Graves' ophthalmopathy and Graves' hyperthyroidism. Amplification from RNA transcripts yielded the TCR beta CDR3 regions. In the first round, RT-PCR was carried out with HTBI primers, and a multiplex PCR formed the second round. One entry per CDR3 protein results from TCRdb running MiXCR on the multiplex PCR reads. The sample carries 400,000 to 500,000 distinct CDR3 sequences, over 20% recorded once. Sequenced: peripheral blood. The receptors were gathered from a woman younger than 35 with stable Graves' hyperthyroidism.

About this clonotype: A much larger clonotype is one base distant, so this may be a read error. This sequence joins TRBV5-8 and TRBJ1-2; TRBD1 agrees at 8 bases. The CDR3 covers 14 residues. Germline loops: CDR1 SGHTS, CDR2 YDEGEE. The CDR3 coding sequence is TGTGTCAGCAGCGTACAGGGGGTGGACTATGGCTACACCTTC. Amino acids: CVSSVQGVDYGYTF.

The chain combines TRBV5-1 with TRBJ1-2; D gene ambiguous. V was trimmed by 1 base and J by 0 bases, leaving 16 bases between them. Germline CDR1 is SGHRS and CDR2 is YFSETQ. CDR3 size: 17 residues. The CDR3 nucleotides are TGCGCCAGCAGCTTGATAAGCGAGTACCGTCCTAACTATGGCTACACCTTC. It encodes CASSLISEYRPNYGYTF.

At least ten counts were recorded for this clonotype. DNA of the CDR3: TGTGCCAGCAGCGGCAGGGGGGCGTACCAAGAGACCCAGTACTTC. Its protein product is CASSGRGAYQETQYF. The chain uses TRBV7-8 and TRBJ2-5, with a weak D call TRBD1 (7 bases). V dropped 5 bases and J dropped 0 bases, with 13 bases sitting between them. The CDR3 consists of 15 residues. CDR1 is SGHVS and CDR2 is FQNEAQ in the germline V gene.

The chain links TRBV20-1 to TRBJ2-2, with D possibly matching TRBD2 (5 bases). From germline, CDR1 is DFQATT and CDR2 SNEGSKA (reference sequence). The CDR3 is 14 residues long. V lost 5 bases and J 2 bases, leaving 12 bases between the germline ends. The chain's CDR3 is CSAPKRINTGELFF. The DNA of the CDR3 is TGCAGTGCTCCGAAGCGGATCAACACCGGGGAGCTGTTTTTT.

The chain carries TRBV30 and TRBJ2-7, with 9 bases that match TRBD2. The germline V gene has CDR1 GTSNPN and CDR2 SVGIG (reference sequence). The CDR3 covers 14 residues. With 4 bases clipped from V and 7 bases from J, the junction kept 11 bases outside the gene matches. CDR3 DNA: TGTGCCTGGAACGTGCTAGCGGGAATGAGTGAGCAGTACTTC. Translation: CAWNVLAGMSEQYF.

The chain links TRBV20-1 to TRBJ1-1; D gene unclear. The CDR3 sequence is 12 residues long. V shed 6 bases and J shed 1 base, with 9 bases lying between them. Per germline, CDR1 DFQATT and CDR2 SNEGSKA (reference sequence). The CDR3 sequence: CSALTPNTEAFF. The CDR3 DNA follows: TGCAGTGCCCTAACACCGAACACTGAAGCTTTCTTT.

V is TRBV6-2 or TRBV6-3 and J is TRBJ2-5; 10 positions match TRBD1. Germline V CDR1 and CDR2: MNHEY, SVGEGT. V shed 6 bases, J shed 4 bases, and the junction held 5 bases outside the gene matches. There are 14 residues in the CDR3. The CDR3 DNA sequence: TGTGCCAGCAGCAGAAGGACAGGGGGAGAGACCCAGTACTTC. Translated: CASSRRTGGETQYF.

This clonotype has at least ten counts. The CDR3 DNA follows: TGTGCCAGCAGCTTAGCGAGCCTAGCCCAAGAGACCCAGTACTTC. Its protein is CASSLASLAQETQYF. The chain joins TRBV7-9 to TRBJ2-5, with D maybe TRBD2 (5 bases). Deletions cut 0 bases from V and 1 base from J, with 9 bases between. Germline CDR1 SEHNR, CDR2 FQNEAQ (reference sequence). The CDR3 spans 15 residues.

This clonotype was found many times. The V gene is TRBV7-8, the J gene TRBJ2-4; TRBD2 agrees at 12 bases. In germline, CDR1 is SGHVS, CDR2 FQNEAQ. The CDR3 length is 19 residues. The trim removed 0 bases at V and 7 bases at J, leaving 13 bases unmatched. CDR3 region: CASSLARHPSGRAQNIQYF. CDR3 DNA sequence: TGTGCCAGCAGCTTAGCCCGTCATCCTAGCGGGAGGGCACAGAACATTCAGTACTTC. Full variable domain (missing parts from reference TRBV7-8 and TRBJ2-4): GAGVSQSPRYKVAKRGQDVALRCDPISGHVSLFWYQQALGQGPEFLTYFQNEAQLDKSGLPSDRFFAERPEGSVSTLKIQRTQQEDSAVYLCASSLARHPSGRAQNIQYFGAGTRLSVL.

Many counts were recorded for this clonotype. The chain employs TRBV4-2 and TRBJ2-2; D is unresolved. CDR3 length: 16 residues. V dropped 1 base and J dropped 2 bases, with 11 bases sitting between them. CDR1 and CDR2 (germline): LGHNA, YNFKEQ. CDR3 in DNA: TGTGCCAGCAGCCAAGTAGGGCTATTAAACACCGGGGAGCTGTTTTTT. Its translation: CASSQVGLLNTGELFF.

This clonotype was detected only once. The CDR3 loop reads CATSRESPGQRYYEQYF. CDR3 bases: TGTGCCACCAGCAGAGAATCCCCGGGACAGCGATACTACGAGCAGTACTTC. This chain uses TRBV15 with TRBJ2-7; 7 nucleotides agree with TRBD1. The V and J ends lost 0 bases and 3 bases, in that order; junction bases with no gene match: 11. This CDR3 has 17 residues. CDR1 is LNHNV, CDR2 YYDKDF, per germline (reference sequence).

This clonotype was counted many times. The chain joins TRBV20-1 to TRBJ1-1; the D is unclear. V lost 7 bases and J lost 1, with 4 bases in between. Germline-derived CDR1 and CDR2 are DFQATT and SNEGSKA (reference sequence). This CDR3 is built from 10 residues. The CDR3 protein is CSVENTEAFF. CDR3 DNA: TGCAGTGTAGAGAACACTGAAGCTTTCTTT.

This clonotype turned up a few times. The chain couples TRBV5-1 to TRBJ1-2; 8 bases agree with TRBD1. The CDR3 spans 18 residues. Germline V gene sequence: CDR1 SGHRS, CDR2 YFSETQ. V lost 3 bases and J lost 4; bases outside the gene matches: 17. The CDR3 is CASSWGTGLTTQTYGYTF. In nucleotides, the CDR3 is TGCGCCAGCAGCTGGGGGACAGGCCTGACTACTCAGACCTATGGCTACACCTTC.

In nucleotides, the CDR3 is TGTGCCAGCACCATTCAAGGGGGGGGGAGCTCCTACGAGCAGTACTTC. It translates to CASTIQGGGSSYEQYF. The J gene is TRBJ2-7, the V gene TRBV28; D is perhaps TRBD2 (7 bases). Per the germline V gene, CDR1 is MDHEN and CDR2 is SYDVKM. The CDR3 length is 16 residues. V was pared by 7 bases and J by 0 bases, with 19 bases between.

Concerning this clonotype itself: At one of its ends the junction is not consistent with the germline gene, which may arise from a read error. This sequence joins TRBV6-2 or TRBV6-3 and TRBJ2-7, with unresolved D. The germline CDR1 and CDR2 sequences are MNHEY and SVGEGT. This CDR3 is built from 14 residues. The CDR3 coding sequence is TGTGCCAGCAGTTACGGGAAAGGTCCCTACGAGCAGTGCTTC. Its protein is CASSYGKGPYEQCF.

The chain joins TRBV6-1 to TRBJ1-5; D possibly corresponds to TRBD1 (6 bases). Trimming stripped 6 bases from V and 4 bases from J, with 10 bases between. Germline loops: CDR1 MNHNS, CDR2 SASEGT. The CDR3 length is 13 residues. DNA of the CDR3: TGTGCCAGCAGAACAGGGCTAAATCAGCCCCAGCATTTT. It specifies CASRTGLNQPQHF.

This clonotype was counted ten times or more. The chain links TRBV19 to TRBJ2-5, with D tentatively TRBD2 (6 bases). CDR1 is LNHDA and CDR2 is SQIVND in the germline V gene (reference sequence). With 4 bases removed from V and 1 base from J, the gap between germline ends came to 10 bases. This CDR3 comprises 14 residues. CDR3 loop: CASSTTSSQETQYF. Here the CDR3 DNA reads TGTGCCAGTAGTACCACTAGCAGCCAAGAGACCCAGTACTTC.

In this sample, this clonotype turned up a few times. V and J are TRBV18 and TRBJ1-5; 7 nucleotides agree with TRBD1. V shed 5 bases, J shed 4 bases, and the junction held 11 bases outside the gene matches. Germline CDR1 and CDR2: KGHSH and LQKENI. CDR3 length equals 16 residues. The CDR3 bases are TGTGCCAGCTCAGTCACTCCCCGGGACAGAAATCAGCCCCAGCATTTT. Amino acid sequence: CASSVTPRDRNQPQHF.

The rearrangement uses TRBV13 and TRBJ1-1; D unresolved. The germline V gene encodes CDR1 PRHDT and CDR2 FYEKMQ (reference sequence). The V end was cut by 5 bases, the J end by 2 bases, with 15 bases between. This CDR3 has 15 residues. CDR3 sequence reads: CASSPFIGLNTEAFF. In nucleotides, the CDR3 is TGTGCCAGCAGCCCCTTCATCGGCCTAAACACTGAAGCTTTCTTT.

This clonotype has a count of ten or more. The chain carries TRBV6-5 and TRBJ1-5, with TRBD1 identical over 9 bases. Germline-derived CDR1 and CDR2 are MNHEY and SVGAGI. CDR3 length equals 13 residues. The J segment lost 5 bases and the V segment lost 6 bases, leaving 2 bases of the junction unmatched. CDR3 sequence (DNA): TGTGCCAGCAGATGGACAGGGGATCAGCCCCAGCATTTT. Translation: CASRWTGDQPQHF.

This clonotype was observed many times. This chain joins TRBV6-1 and TRBJ1-1; D remains ambiguous. This CDR3 is built from 12 residues. Trimming removed 4 bases from V and 1 base from J, with 4 bases in between. Germline lookup yields CDR1 MNHNS and CDR2 SASEGT. For the CDR3, the DNA is TGTGCCAGCAGTGTAACGAACACTGAAGCTTTCTTT. It encodes CASSVTNTEAFF.